This TCR beta chain is drawn from a study of blood T cell repertoires in COVID-19 (dated by TCRdb to between 2020 and 2021). Context from the whole study: Samples from collaborators originated in the United States, Italy and Spain and spanned both the acute and convalescent phases of COVID-19. The prospective study material was composed of cDNA or gDNA derived from T cells, B-cell-depleted T cells, or PBMCs. The dataset comprised deeply sampled blood TCRbeta repertoires from subjects exposed to, actively infected with, or recovered from COVID-19. The repertoires were released in a freely available public database meant as a resource for research on the immune response to SARS-CoV-2. The samples were drawn from the first 160 participants of the ongoing ImmuneRACE study and from more than 1,000 subjects provided by 6 global collaborators. Sample metadata almost always included a de-identified subject ID, COVID-19 status, age in years and sex. Where available, HLA class I and class II types were taken from metadata supplied by the sample provider and were not determined by assay-based typing.

Study-level results and caveats: The quantity of clinical and demographic metadata differed by source and by participant and was supplied without curation.

V is reduced by 2 bases and J by 12 bases, leaving a spacing of 17 bases between them. As encoded in the germline V gene (reference sequence), CDR1 is WNHNN while CDR2 is SYGVQD. The CDR3 spans 14 residues, from the cysteine through the phenylalanine. The sequence is cut down to CDR3 DNA, 42 bases in frame from base 1. TCRbeta CDR3 regions were amplified from genomic DNA by means of the immunoSEQ Assay, a bias-controlled multiplex PCR. In the paper's pipeline: The number of nucleated cells in each sample was estimated from the amplification of reference gene primers within the assay. Sequence reads were collapsed and filtered to measure the absolute abundance of every unique TCRbeta CDR3 rearrangement. For each sample, productive Simpson clonality was calculated as the square root of Simpson's diversity index across productive rearrangements. TCRdb holds this immuneACCESS table with in-frame rearrangements only. Some clones are missing; in checked studies, unresolved V genes explain under half, and the rest has no known cause. That table is the source of V, J and clone size, and D and trimming were worked out from the DNA. The sample profile shows about 82,000 clones; around 81% of them were found once. About a sixth of the sample belongs to the ten largest clones.

About this clone itself: What antigen it recognizes has not been identified. No base qualities exist here, and no much larger clone lies one base off it.

The collaborating institutions used their own protocols to collect whole blood in K2EDTA tubes. For TCRbeta analysis, collaborators shipped samples as frozen whole blood, isolated PBMCs, or DNA extracted from either of those sample types. The sequencing input was peripheral blood. The chain employs TRBV10-1 and TRBJ2-1, with a tentative D gene TRBD2 over 6 matching bases. The TCR comes from a man at least 80 years old with active or convalescent COVID-19. The CDR3 region has the sequence CASSEHSPRESQFF. The DNA reads as follows: TGCGCCAGCAGTGAGCATTCTCCCCGGGAGTCGCAGTTCTTC.